One sample yielded the 24 T cell receptor beta chains listed below, sequenced in a study of cytomegalovirus exposure and HLA in healthy donors. The PCR made use of 60 Vbeta and 13 Jbeta primers. Sequencing used immunoSEQ multiplex PCR; TCRdb keeps in-frame clones, though not all of them. Of around 210,000 clones in the sample, around 82% were seen once. Sample: PBMCs. The receptors here all came from a woman younger than 45 in good health and CMV-seronegative.

Here the CDR3 DNA reads TGTGCCAGCAGCGCCCGGACAGGGCCTGATTCACCCCTCCACTTT. Residues: CASSARTGPDSPLHF. The chain employs TRBV7-3 and TRBJ1-6, with 8 bases matching TRBD1. Trimming removed 5 bases from V and 8 bases from J; junction bases left unmatched: 8. This CDR3 comprises 15 residues. Germline CDR1 SGHTA, CDR2 FQGTGA.

The chain has TRBV7-8 and TRBJ2-7; the match to TRBD2 covers 9 bases. V dropped 5 bases and J dropped 5; count of bases not matched to a gene: 4. Germline loops: CDR1 SGHVS, CDR2 FQNEAQ. CDR3 length: 13 amino acids. CDR3 DNA: TGTGCCAGCAGCCTCGAGCGGGAGGACGAGCAGTACTTC. The encoded protein is CASSLEREDEQYF.

The chain has TRBV7-3 and TRBJ1-1; 7 bases fit TRBD1. V shed 5 bases, J shed 7 bases, and the junction held 7 bases outside the gene matches. The CDR3 loop spans 13 amino acids. CDR1 and CDR2 (germline): SGHTA, FQGTGA. The CDR3 coding sequence is TGTGCCAGCAGCCCTACGGGACAGAGTGAAGCTTTCTTT. Translation gives CASSPTGQSEAFF.

The V and J genes are TRBV27 and TRBJ2-1; 7 nucleotides match TRBD1. CDR3 length: 14 residues. The J segment lost 2 bases and the V segment lost 11 bases, leaving 9 bases of the junction unmatched. Germline V gene sequence: CDR1 MNHEY, CDR2 SMNVEV (reference sequence). The CDR3 DNA follows: TGTGCCTCCAGGACAGGTATGACCTACAATGAGCAGTTCTTC. The encoded protein is CASRTGMTYNEQFF.

This chain connects TRBV9 to TRBJ2-1; 7 bases are shared with TRBD1. Losses at the gene ends were 4 bases for V and 12 bases for J; bases not matched to a gene: 19. This CDR3 region has 16 residues. Germline-derived CDR1 and CDR2 are SGDLS and YYNGEE. The CDR3 DNA reads TGTGCCAGCAGCCCCCCCTCGGGGACAGACTTTAAGGGGCAGTTCTTC. Translation: CASSPPSGTDFKGQFF.

V gene TRBV5-6 combines with J gene TRBJ1-1, with a tentative D call TRBD1 (6 bases). The CDR3 runs to 14 residues. V was cut by 3 bases and J by 3 bases, with 12 bases left in between. CDR1 is SGHDT and CDR2 is YYEEEE in the germline V gene. The DNA of the CDR3 is TGTGCCAGCAGCTGGACAGTAAGGGACACTGAAGCTTTCTTT. Its protein is CASSWTVRDTEAFF.

This clone has just a few counts. The rearrangement uses TRBV7-9 and TRBJ2-7, with D possibly being TRBD1 (6 bases). Per germline, CDR1 SEHNR and CDR2 FQNEAQ (reference sequence). Deletions cut 3 bases from V and 7 bases from J, with 22 bases between. The CDR3 has 16 amino acids. CDR3 DNA: TGTGCCAGCAGCTTCTTGAGGGACACATCTAAGGTGGAGCAGTACTTC. Protein product: CASSFLRDTSKVEQYF.

With respect to this clone: One end of the junction fails to match germline, which may point to a read error. This sequence joins TRBV7-6 and TRBJ1-2, with D perhaps matching TRBD1 (5 bases). The CDR3 sequence is 13 residues long. Germline CDR1 and CDR2: SGHVS and FNYEAQ. In nucleotides, the CDR3 is TGTGCCAGCAGTAAAACCCAGGGCTATGGCTACCCCTTC. Its protein is CASSKTQGYGYPF.

The sample holds a few counts of this clone. V and J are TRBV15 and TRBJ2-1, with TRBD2 matching over 7 bases. Trimming cost V 8 bases and J 7 bases; bases outside gene matches: 11. The CDR3 consists of 14 residues. Germline CDR1 is LNHNV and CDR2 is YYDKDF (reference sequence). The DNA for the CDR3 is TGTGCCACCGGGGGGAGGGGCCTTGGAAATGAGCAGTTCTTC. The encoded protein is CATGGRGLGNEQFF.

Turning to this clone: At one end the junction does not follow the germline gene, possibly because of a read error. This rearrangement joins TRBV10-2 to TRBJ2-7, with 7 nucleotides matching TRBD1. This CDR3 contains 12 residues. CDR1 WSHSY and CDR2 SAAADI come from the germline V gene. CDR3 DNA sequence: TGCGCCAGCAGTCTAACCGGACAGGTTATAGACTTC. This codes for CASSLTGQVIDF.

The chain couples TRBV4-1 to TRBJ2-3, with D possibly matching TRBD1 (5 bases). The V end was cut by 4 bases, the J end by 0 bases, with 14 bases between. CDR3 length equals 16 residues. Germline V gene lookup returns CDR1 MGHRA and CDR2 YSYEKL. CDR3 amino acids: CASSRAGLGSTDTQYF. CDR3 coding DNA: TGCGCCAGCAGCCGAGCAGGGCTAGGGAGCACAGATACGCAGTATTTT.

This clone was counted between two and nine times. The rearrangement joins TRBV6-4 to TRBJ2-3, with a possible D match to TRBD2 (7 bases). V lost 0 bases to trimming and J lost 0 bases, with 10 bases between them. The CDR3 contains 16 residues. The germline V gene has CDR1 MRHNA and CDR2 SNTAGT. The CDR3 spells CASSDSAGASTDTQYF. In nucleotides, the CDR3 is TGTGCCAGCAGTGACTCTGCGGGGGCTAGCACAGATACGCAGTATTTT.

This clone was seen once. This chain links TRBV12-5 with TRBJ1-5, with D hard to call. The CDR3 covers 15 residues. V lost 5 bases and J 2 bases, leaving 13 bases between the germline ends. Germline V lookup: CDR1 LGHNT, CDR2 FRNRAP. The chain's CDR3 is CASGPPCPGNQPQHF. DNA of the CDR3: TGTGCTAGTGGTCCACCATGTCCGGGCAATCAGCCCCAGCATTTT.

This clone was observed a few times. The chain recombines TRBV7-9 with TRBJ1-2; weak D call: TRBD1 (5 bases). The CDR3 runs 14 residues. V was clipped by 5 bases and J by 4 bases, with 14 bases between them. Germline V gene lookup returns CDR1 SEHNR and CDR2 FQNEAQ (reference sequence). The CDR3 bases are TGTGCCAGCAGCGCCAGAGTAGGGGTCTATGGCTACACCTTC. This sequence encodes CASSARVGVYGYTF.

The chain has TRBV9 and TRBJ2-1; tentatively, D is TRBD2 (6 bases). The CDR3 consists of 14 residues. Looked up from germline, CDR1 is SGDLS and CDR2 is YYNGEE. Trimming shortened V by 0 bases and J by 6 bases, and 10 bases separated the two germline ends. In nucleotides, the CDR3 is TGTGCCAGCAGCGTAGGGGGACTTCTCAATGAGCAGTTCTTC. Its translation is CASSVGGLLNEQFF.

The genes are TRBV30 and TRBJ2-6, with 8 bases lining up with TRBD1. Germline V CDR1 and CDR2: GTSNPN, SVGIG (reference sequence). The CDR3 is made up of 15 amino acids. Trimming took 7 bases from V and 0 from J; bases not matched to a gene: 5. The CDR3 DNA follows: TGTGCCTCCGACAGGGGTGACTCTGGGGCCAACGTCCTGACTTTC. Translated: CASDRGDSGANVLTF.

J is TRBJ1-1 and V is TRBV6-5; the D gene is possibly TRBD1 (6 bases). The CDR3 contains 15 residues. The V gene lost 4 bases and the J gene lost 4 bases, with 16 bases spanning the gap. The germline V gene has CDR1 MNHEY and CDR2 SVGAGI. The CDR3 bases are TGTGCCAGCAGTTTCCCTCCCGGGACACGCACTGAAGCTTTCTTT. It codes for CASSFPPGTRTEAFF.

The V and J genes are TRBV6-5 and TRBJ1-2, with D perhaps matching TRBD1 (6 bases). V lost 6 bases and J lost 4, with 12 bases in between. CDR3 length: 13 amino acids. Germline V gives CDR1 MNHEY, CDR2 SVGAGI. The DNA of the CDR3 is TGTGCCAGCAGCAGGGGAGAGGCCTATGGCTACACCTTC. Protein sequence: CASSRGEAYGYTF.

This clone was counted between two and nine times. This chain's CDR3 is CASSVGDWEQYF. CDR3 sequence (DNA): TGTGCCAGCAGTGTAGGGGATTGGGAGCAGTACTTC. The chain has TRBV6-1 and TRBJ2-7; tentatively, D is TRBD1 (5 bases). The V end was cut by 4 bases, the J end by 7 bases, with 11 bases between. Germline assignment: CDR1 MNHNS and CDR2 SASEGT. This CDR3 comprises 12 residues.

V is TRBV9 and J is TRBJ2-3; D might be TRBD2 (7 bases). Trimming stripped 0 bases from V and 6 bases from J, with 14 bases between. Germline assignment: CDR1 SGDLS and CDR2 YYNGEE. This CDR3 has 15 amino acids. The CDR3 reads CASSVVAGALDTQYF. The CDR3 region has the DNA TGTGCCAGCAGCGTAGTGGCGGGGGCCTTGGATACGCAGTATTTT.

The CDR3 nucleotides are TGTGCCAGCAGTATCAGCGGGACAGATACGCAGTATTTT. Protein product: CASSISGTDTQYF. This rearrangement joins TRBV6-5 to TRBJ2-3; the D gene is possibly TRBD2 (6 bases). Deletions cut 5 bases from V and 3 bases from J, with 9 bases between. This CDR3 has 13 amino acids. Germline CDR1 is MNHEY and CDR2 is SVGAGI.

The V and J genes are TRBV21-1 and TRBJ1-5. TRBV21-1 is a documented pseudogene. This CDR3 spans 18 amino acids. The CDR3, as DNA: TGTGCCAGCAGCAAAGAGGAAAGGCCTTCGGGTTACAATCAGCCCCAGCATTTT. Translation gives CASSKEERPSGYNQPQHF.

The chain is built from TRBV7-9 and TRBJ2-1, with D possibly being TRBD2 (5 bases). The V end lost 6 bases, the J end lost 10 bases, and 10 bases lay between the germline ends. The CDR3 spans 11 residues. CDR1 SEHNR and CDR2 FQNEAQ come from the germline V gene (reference sequence). CDR3 loop: CASRSGEEQFF. As DNA, the CDR3 is TGTGCCAGCAGGTCTGGGGAGGAGCAGTTCTTC.

V and J are TRBV14 and TRBJ1-5; D not resolved. CDR1 and CDR2 (germline): SGHDN, FVKESK. Deletions cut 3 bases from V and 4 bases from J, with 7 bases between. The CDR3 has 13 residues. Written as DNA, the CDR3 is TGTGCCAGCAGCCAGGGAGGGAATCAGCCCCAGCATTTT. Residues: CASSQGGNQPQHF.